Listed below are T cell receptor beta chains from one sample, sequenced in a study of blood T cell repertoires in COVID-19. Assay: immunoSEQ multiplex PCR; the TCRdb copy retains only in-frame clones and omits some. The table lists fewer than 300,000 clones, more than 85% of them singletons. The sequenced sample was peripheral blood. Receptor source: a woman aged 25-40 years with COVID-19, enrolled during active disease. Each CDR3 is given with its conserved first and last residue.

j_call,v_call,cdr3_aa
TRBJ2-3,TRBV5-1,CASSWSGTSADTQYF
TRBJ2-5,TRBV6-4,CASSDSLAGEETQYF
TRBJ1-5,TRBV28,CASSPSGGAEQPQHF
TRBJ1-6,TRBV10-2,CASSGSQSNSPLHF
TRBJ2-7,TRBV18,CASSPRTSVDEQYF
TRBJ2-2,TRBV28,CASSLAPGLAIIGELFF
TRBJ2-1,TRBV12-3/TRBV12-4,CASRLRTYEQFF
TRBJ2-1,TRBV5-6,CASSLTGVHEQFF
TRBJ2-7,TRBV11-3,CASSLDGSNEQYF
TRBJ1-3,TRBV7-8,CASSFGVDRNTIYF
TRBJ1-1,TRBV29-1,CSVVGTALNTEAFF
TRBJ2-5,TRBV27,CASSRQDKRETQYF
TRBJ1-1,TRBV7-2,CASSHTGNAEAFF
TRBJ1-2,TRBV7-2,CASSEQGTRGYTF
TRBJ1-2,TRBV7-3,CASSLVRQENIGYGYTF
TRBJ2-1,TRBV3-1/TRBV3-2,CASSQAWSPEQFF
TRBJ2-2,TRBV10-3,CAISTQGGGVSGELFF
TRBJ2-2,TRBV28,CASIMDPGGSATGELFF
TRBJ1-1,TRBV3-1/TRBV3-2,CASSLRGEAFF
TRBJ1-5,TRBV18,CASSPTGSSNQPQHF
TRBJ2-1,TRBV10-2,CASSAGLEALNEQFF
TRBJ2-3,TRBV10-1,CASSSGTSTDTQYF
TRBJ2-5,TRBV6-1,CASSEILVSWETQYF
TRBJ2-3,TRBV2,CASSVLTGPTDTQYF
TRBJ2-1,TRBV29-1,CSVEVRATGYYNEQFF
TRBJ2-1,TRBV28,CASSPPDIYNEQFF
TRBJ1-2,TRBV6-1,CASSEARGIGGYTF
TRBJ1-1,TRBV5-1,CASSLGREDTEAFF
TRBJ1-2,TRBV4-1,CASSPRNPNYGYTF
TRBJ2-7,TRBV27,CASAGTGRNEQYF
TRBJ1-2,TRBV5-1,CASSFGTVSSNYGYTF
TRBJ2-7,TRBV6-5,CASSNLPGQGYEQYF
TRBJ2-4,TRBV18,CASSPFQEAGIQYF
TRBJ2-5,TRBV28,CASSLGGEETQYF
TRBJ2-2,TRBV9,CASSSRGTLAGELFF
TRBJ2-1,TRBV25-1,CASSEGANEQFF
TRBJ1-6,TRBV2,CASSDGGQGNNSPLHF
TRBJ2-1,TRBV5-1,CASSFLAGVFTGYNEQFF
TRBJ1-1,TRBV12-3/TRBV12-4,CASSDGGITEAFF
TRBJ2-2,TRBV5-1,CASSLGRQSRELFF
TRBJ2-2,TRBV19,CASSIGGLAGELFF
TRBJ1-2,TRBV25-1,CASSEFEDLIYGYTF
TRBJ1-1,TRBV6-5,CASRDRGKNTEAFF
TRBJ2-4,TRBV6-1,CASSEDRGQGKVAKNIQYF
TRBJ1-2,TRBV28,CASSLGPGQRANYGYTF
TRBJ2-7,TRBV28,CASSLSGESYEQYF
TRBJ2-7,TRBV7-6,CASSLGTGSTYEQYF
TRBJ2-5,TRBV7-2,CASSLGTGEGETQYF
TRBJ2-7,TRBV19,CASSMRTSGRFYEQYF
TRBJ1-6,TRBV4-1,CASSQDTLFESPLHF
TRBJ1-1,TRBV19,CASSIASNTEAFF
TRBJ2-7,TRBV3-1/TRBV3-2,CASSPITSGRGNEQYF
TRBJ2-2,TRBV29-1,CSVATSGNTGELFF
TRBJ1-2,TRBV4-2,CASSDYAGYTF